This is a list of T cell receptor beta chains from one sample in a study of cytotoxic CD8 clonotypes in ibrutinib-treated CLL. Generated by immunoSEQ multiplex PCR, the TCRdb table keeps only in-frame clones and is missing some. The sample records some 70,000 clones, around nine tenths being singletons. Sequencing used PBMCs, obtained after 12 months of ibrutinib treatment. The receptor source for this set is a human donor with chronic lymphocytic leukemia. CDR3s include the opening cysteine and the closing phenylalanine or tryptophan. D genes are given only for firm matches. For some rows the clone size is stated as once, few or many, or as a class when expanded; others skip it.

v_call: TRBV27
clone_size: -
d_call: -
j_call: TRBJ1-1
cdr3_aa: CASRKGDELTEAFF
cdr3_nt: TGTGCCAGCAGGAAAGGGGACGAACTCACTGAAGCTTTCTTT

v_call: TRBV5-6
clone_size: -
d_call: TRBD1
j_call: TRBJ1-5
cdr3_aa: CASSLDGQGASNQPQHF
cdr3_nt: TGTGCCAGCAGCTTGGATGGACAGGGGGCCAGCAATCAGCCCCAGCATTTT

v_call: TRBV19
clone_size: -
d_call: TRBD1
j_call: TRBJ1-2
cdr3_aa: CASTRQGFYYGYTF
cdr3_nt: TGTGCCAGTACCCGACAGGGCTTTTACTATGGCTACACCTTC

v_call: TRBV10-3
clone_size: -
d_call: -
j_call: TRBJ2-5
cdr3_aa: CAISERSQETQYF
cdr3_nt: TGTGCCATCAGTGAGAGGAGCCAAGAGACCCAGTACTTC

v_call: TRBV18
clone_size: few
d_call: TRBD1
j_call: TRBJ1-2
cdr3_aa: CASSPTAGGEGYTF
cdr3_nt: TGTGCCAGCTCACCAACGGCAGGGGGCGAGGGCTACACCTTC

v_call: TRBV5-6
clone_size: once
d_call: -
j_call: TRBJ1-2
cdr3_aa: CASRVDRTLYGYTF
cdr3_nt: TGTGCCAGCAGGGTTGACAGGACCCTATATGGCTACACCTTC

v_call: TRBV4-3
clone_size: -
d_call: -
j_call: TRBJ2-1
cdr3_aa: CASSQDQRVSSYNEQFF
cdr3_nt: TGCGCCAGCAGCCAAGACCAGCGGGTAAGCTCCTACAATGAGCAGTTCTTC

v_call: TRBV6-5
clone_size: -
d_call: TRBD1
j_call: TRBJ1-2
cdr3_aa: CASSIGTDFHYGYTF
cdr3_nt: TGTGCCAGCAGTATAGGGACAGATTTTCACTATGGCTACACCTTC

v_call: TRBV28
clone_size: -
d_call: TRBD1
j_call: TRBJ1-5
cdr3_aa: CASSQPGQNNQPQHF
cdr3_nt: TGTGCCAGCAGCCAACCGGGACAGAACAATCAGCCCCAGCATTTT

v_call: TRBV6-5
clone_size: -
d_call: -
j_call: TRBJ1-1
cdr3_aa: CASSQQGNTEAFF
cdr3_nt: TGTGCCAGCAGTCAACAGGGGAACACTGAAGCTTTCTTT

v_call: TRBV5-6
clone_size: -
d_call: -
j_call: TRBJ1-2
cdr3_aa: CASSLGRDYGYTF
cdr3_nt: TGTGCCAGCAGCTTGGGTCGGGATTATGGCTACACCTTC

v_call: TRBV5-4
clone_size: -
d_call: -
j_call: TRBJ1-1
cdr3_aa: CATKPGARTEAFF
cdr3_nt: TGTGCCACAAAACCGGGGGCGAGAACTGAAGCTTTCTTT

v_call: TRBV6-4
clone_size: few
d_call: -
j_call: TRBJ1-5
cdr3_aa: CASSDTGGFQPQHF
cdr3_nt: TGTGCCAGCAGTGACACCGGGGGCTTTCAGCCCCAGCATTTT

v_call: TRBV6-6
clone_size: -
d_call: -
j_call: TRBJ2-7
cdr3_aa: CASSRVGEQYF
cdr3_nt: TGTGCCAGCAGCCGCGTGGGCGAGCAGTACTTC

v_call: TRBV19
clone_size: -
d_call: -
j_call: TRBJ2-5
cdr3_aa: CASSIRTAYQETQYF
cdr3_nt: TGTGCCAGTAGTATACGGACAGCCTATCAAGAGACCCAGTACTTC

v_call: TRBV4-3
clone_size: -
d_call: -
j_call: TRBJ2-5
cdr3_aa: CASSQDSQRETQYF
cdr3_nt: TGCGCCAGCAGCCAAGATAGCCAACGAGAGACCCAGTACTTC

v_call: TRBV4-1
clone_size: -
d_call: -
j_call: TRBJ1-2
cdr3_aa: CASSRNGGDLGYTF
cdr3_nt: TGCGCCAGCAGCCGTAACGGGGGGGATTTGGGCTACACCTTC

v_call: TRBV29-1
clone_size: -
d_call: -
j_call: TRBJ2-4
cdr3_aa: CSVRLGSKNIQYF
cdr3_nt: TGCAGCGTGCGACTCGGGTCCAAAAACATTCAGTACTTC

v_call: TRBV5-4
clone_size: -
d_call: -
j_call: TRBJ2-7
cdr3_aa: CASSGGIKPYEQYF
cdr3_nt: TGTGCCAGCAGCGGAGGGATAAAACCCTACGAGCAGTACTTC

v_call: TRBV29-1
clone_size: -
d_call: -
j_call: TRBJ1-1
cdr3_aa: CSVTRDPNTEAFF
cdr3_nt: TGCAGCGTTACCCGGGACCCGAACACTGAAGCTTTCTTT

v_call: TRBV6-5
clone_size: -
d_call: TRBD2
j_call: TRBJ2-1
cdr3_aa: CASSQGLSSYNEQFF
cdr3_nt: TGTGCCAGCAGTCAGGGACTATCCTCCTACAATGAGCAGTTCTTC

v_call: TRBV11-2
clone_size: -
d_call: -
j_call: TRBJ2-5
cdr3_aa: CASSPLGVRRLGTQYF
cdr3_nt: TGTGCCAGCAGCCCGTTGGGGGTCAGACGGCTAGGGACCCAGTACTTC

v_call: TRBV9
clone_size: -
d_call: -
j_call: TRBJ2-5
cdr3_aa: CASSVPRDGQETQYF
cdr3_nt: TGTGCCAGCAGCGTACCCCGAGACGGTCAAGAGACCCAGTACTTC

v_call: TRBV6-5
clone_size: -
d_call: TRBD2
j_call: TRBJ2-7
cdr3_aa: CASSSERGPYEQYF
cdr3_nt: TGTGCCAGCAGTAGCGAGCGGGGACCCTACGAGCAGTACTTC

v_call: TRBV27
clone_size: -
d_call: -
j_call: TRBJ1-5
cdr3_aa: CASSPGTSNQPQHF
cdr3_nt: TGTGCCAGCAGCCCCGGAACAAGCAATCAGCCCCAGCATTTT

v_call: TRBV19
clone_size: -
d_call: -
j_call: TRBJ1-2
cdr3_aa: CASTRPATAVGGYTF
cdr3_nt: TGTGCCAGTACCCGACCGGCGACAGCTGTGGGAGGCTACACCTTC

v_call: TRBV14
clone_size: -
d_call: TRBD1
j_call: TRBJ1-1
cdr3_aa: CASSPFTGDTEAFF
cdr3_nt: TGTGCCAGCAGCCCCTTCACAGGGGACACTGAAGCTTTCTTT

v_call: TRBV11-3
clone_size: -
d_call: TRBD1
j_call: TRBJ2-3
cdr3_aa: CASSTGQGDTDTQYF
cdr3_nt: TGTGCCAGCAGCACCGGACAGGGGGACACAGATACGCAGTATTTT

v_call: TRBV7-6
clone_size: -
d_call: -
j_call: TRBJ1-1
cdr3_aa: CASSQGSEAFF
cdr3_nt: TGTGCCAGCAGCCAGGGGAGTGAAGCTTTCTTT

v_call: TRBV6-6
clone_size: -
d_call: -
j_call: TRBJ2-2
cdr3_aa: CASSYRDTGELFF
cdr3_nt: TGTGCCAGCAGTTACAGGGACACCGGGGAGCTGTTTTTT

v_call: TRBV7-9
clone_size: -
d_call: TRBD1
j_call: TRBJ1-3
cdr3_aa: CASSSGTGASIGYF
cdr3_nt: TGTGCCAGCAGTTCCGGGACAGGGGCCTCTATTGGATATTTT

v_call: TRBV7-3
clone_size: -
d_call: -
j_call: TRBJ1-1
cdr3_aa: CASSLWGDTEAFF
cdr3_nt: TGTGCCAGCAGCTTATGGGGTGACACTGAAGCTTTCTTT

v_call: TRBV25-1
clone_size: -
d_call: -
j_call: TRBJ2-3
cdr3_aa: CASSPRALSTDTQYF
cdr3_nt: TGTGCCAGCTCCCCGAGAGCTCTAAGCACAGATACGCAGTATTTT

v_call: TRBV2
clone_size: -
d_call: TRBD2
j_call: TRBJ2-3
cdr3_aa: CASSEREGYVDTQYF
cdr3_nt: TGTGCCAGCAGTGAGCGGGAGGGCTATGTAGATACGCAGTATTTT

v_call: TRBV14
clone_size: -
d_call: -
j_call: TRBJ2-7
cdr3_aa: CASSPLQSGHEQYF
cdr3_nt: TGTGCCAGCAGCCCCCTCCAGAGCGGTCACGAGCAGTACTTC

v_call: TRBV7-8
clone_size: -
d_call: TRBD2
j_call: TRBJ2-7
cdr3_aa: CASSFGLAGGDEQYF
cdr3_nt: TGTGCCAGCAGCTTCGGACTAGCGGGAGGAGATGAGCAGTACTTC

v_call: TRBV9
clone_size: once
d_call: TRBD2
j_call: TRBJ2-1
cdr3_aa: CASSVVREVNEQFF
cdr3_nt: TGTGCCAGCAGCGTAGTTCGGGAGGTAAATGAGCAGTTCTTC

v_call: TRBV14
clone_size: -
d_call: -
j_call: TRBJ1-4
cdr3_aa: CASSQVLTGQGQKLFF
cdr3_nt: TGTGCCAGCAGCCAAGTATTAACAGGGCAGGGTCAGAAACTGTTTTTT

v_call: TRBV6-1
clone_size: -
d_call: -
j_call: TRBJ2-3
cdr3_aa: CASSELRDGEISTDTQYF
cdr3_nt: TGTGCCAGCAGTGAACTCCGGGATGGGGAAATTTCCACAGATACGCAGTATTTT

v_call: TRBV11-2
clone_size: -
d_call: TRBD1
j_call: TRBJ2-1
cdr3_aa: CASSLTRTGGRGYEQFF
cdr3_nt: TGTGCCAGCAGCTTAACCAGGACAGGGGGCAGGGGATATGAGCAGTTCTTC

v_call: TRBV19
clone_size: -
d_call: -
j_call: TRBJ1-1
cdr3_aa: CASSPRARNTEAFF
cdr3_nt: TGTGCCAGTAGTCCCCGGGCCCGTAACACTGAAGCTTTCTTT

v_call: TRBV29-1
clone_size: -
d_call: TRBD1
j_call: TRBJ1-1
cdr3_aa: CSVDWTGGRQAFF
cdr3_nt: TGCAGCGTTGACTGGACAGGGGGCCGACAAGCTTTCTTT

v_call: TRBV25-1
clone_size: few
d_call: -
j_call: TRBJ1-5
cdr3_aa: CASRGGQSNQPQHF
cdr3_nt: TGTGCCAGCAGAGGTGGGCAAAGCAATCAGCCCCAGCATTTT

v_call: TRBV5-8
clone_size: -
d_call: TRBD1
j_call: TRBJ1-2
cdr3_aa: CASDRGRESYDGYTF
cdr3_nt: TGTGCCAGCGACAGGGGGCGCGAATCTTATGATGGCTACACCTTC

v_call: TRBV5-1
clone_size: -
d_call: TRBD2
j_call: TRBJ2-7
cdr3_aa: CASSSGTSGSYEQYF
cdr3_nt: TGCGCCAGCAGCTCGGGGACTAGCGGGAGCTACGAGCAGTACTTC

v_call: TRBV7-7
clone_size: -
d_call: -
j_call: TRBJ2-5
cdr3_aa: CASSLALARETQYF
cdr3_nt: TGTGCTAGCAGCTTAGCACTGGCCCGGGAGACCCAGTACTTC

v_call: TRBV19
clone_size: few
d_call: -
j_call: TRBJ2-1
cdr3_aa: CASSPEGRGSYNEQFF
cdr3_nt: TGTGCCAGTAGTCCCGAGGGACGGGGCTCCTACAATGAGCAGTTCTTC

v_call: TRBV7-8
clone_size: -
d_call: -
j_call: TRBJ1-3
cdr3_aa: CASSPRARGGGGNTIYF
cdr3_nt: TGTGCCAGCAGCCCTAGGGCGAGGGGGGGTGGTGGAAACACCATATATTTT

v_call: TRBV19
clone_size: -
d_call: -
j_call: TRBJ1-5
cdr3_aa: CASTPSKDFTWPQHF
cdr3_nt: TGTGCCAGTACCCCATCCAAGGACTTCACGTGGCCCCAGCATTTT

v_call: TRBV19
clone_size: -
d_call: -
j_call: TRBJ2-2
cdr3_aa: CASSIIDTGELFF
cdr3_nt: TGTGCCAGTAGTATAATTGACACCGGGGAGCTGTTTTTT

v_call: TRBV4-1
clone_size: -
d_call: -
j_call: TRBJ1-3
cdr3_aa: CASSQDRRGLWGNTIYF
cdr3_nt: TGCGCCAGCAGCCAAGACCGACGGGGACTCTGGGGAAACACCATATATTTT

v_call: TRBV10-1
clone_size: -
d_call: TRBD2
j_call: TRBJ2-1
cdr3_aa: CASSPGGSGNYNEQFF
cdr3_nt: TGCGCCAGCAGCCCCGGAGGTAGCGGGAACTACAATGAGCAGTTCTTC

v_call: TRBV9
clone_size: -
d_call: TRBD2
j_call: TRBJ2-7
cdr3_aa: CASSVDGSGGPAEEQYF
cdr3_nt: TGTGCCAGCAGCGTAGATGGATCGGGAGGGCCAGCTGAGGAGCAGTACTTC